The TCR beta chain described here comes from a study of cytotoxic CD8 clonotypes in ibrutinib-treated CLL (dated by TCRdb to the early 2020s). With regard to the full study: The cohort was composed of roughly ten relapsed/refractory and about 15 treatment-naive patients; IGHV unmutated status was identified in around 17 patients. Responses were partial in roughly 24 patients and complete in 2; after median around 65 months follow-up, roughly 15 stayed in remission and roughly twelve progressed. Response samples were obtained after a median of 12 months of treatment, with a range of roughly 6 to 40 months. On average, each sample had some 250,000 productive templates and about 89,000 productive rearrangements. Of the approximately 86 participants in the trial, about 25 had longitudinal samples available. Cryopreserved peripheral blood mononuclear cells were obtained before treatment, at response, and at either sustained remission or disease progression. Patients were still on ibrutinib when every remission and progressive disease sample was collected. General findings and caveats noted by the study authors: Public clonotypes were found to be uncommon and were observed to contract or remain stable during treatment; the increase in clonality was shown to reflect expansion of private clonotypes at ibrutinib response. Clonality increased at ibrutinib response, stayed stable in sustained remission, and fell back toward baseline at progression. Baseline clonality was found to be higher than that of age-matched healthy donors and was strongly correlated with circulating CD8+ T-cell counts. Sampling times were not matched between sustained-remission and progressing patients, and lymph node repertoires were not studied.

The intended sense of this specimen's time point label: less than 30 months on ibrutinib. Approximately 2 micrograms of genomic DNA were extracted from cryopreserved PBMCs for TCR beta library preparation. High-throughput TCR beta sequencing was performed on longitudinal blood samples from CLL patients receiving ibrutinib monotherapy. Patients were enrolled in a phase 2 open-label single-center ibrutinib monotherapy trial. Turning to this clone: Its antigen has not been determined. No base quality information exists; no much larger clone differs at one position.

According to the germline V gene, CDR1 reads MDHEN and CDR2 reads SYDVKM. The V and J ends are trimmed by 6 bases and 7 bases, leaving 15 bases between them. Taken from cysteine to phenylalanine, the CDR3 has 14 residues. Of all the DNA, just the CDR3 is kept, 42 bases in frame from base 1. Each clonotype received, on average, 10x coverage in deep resolution sequencing performed on a MiSeq, where the target depth lay between 1 in 1 million and 1 in 200,000 T cells. TCR beta libraries were generated with the immunoSEQ hsTCRB Kit. In the original analysis: Data were analyzed with ImmunoSEQ Data Assistant and ImmunoSEQ Analyzer, with V, D and J genes assigned per IMGT definitions. Clonality, which ranges from 0 to 1, was calculated by subtracting the normalized Shannon entropy of productive rearrangement frequencies from one. Only overrepresented clonotypes making up at least 0.05% of the repertoire of each patient were included in the public clonotype analysis. Repertoires from thirteen age-matched healthy donors in immuneACCESS were used as clonality controls. Imported from immuneACCESS, the table was reduced by TCRdb to in-frame sequences with V and J called. These copies leave out some clones; in studies compared against another copy, an unresolved V gene accounts for under half, and the cause of the remainder is not known. The V and J calls and the clone size are those of that table, but D and trimming were determined from the DNA. In this sample the table shows about 160,000 clones, about 84% of which occur a single time. The top ten constitute about 4.3% of the sample.

Recombination connected TRBV28 to TRBJ1-4, with a weak D call of TRBD1 (6 bases match). Source: PBMCs, taken after 24 months of ibrutinib treatment. The sequence was collected from a human donor with chronic lymphocytic leukemia. The CDR3 protein sequence reads: CASSLQGGAEKLFF. The DNA sequence is as follows: TGTGCCAGCAGCTTACAGGGTGGTGCTGAAAAACTGTTTTTT. The full variable domain, completed from the reference TRBV28 and TRBJ1-4 proteins outside the CDR3, reads DVKVTQSSRYLVKRTGEKVFLECVQDMDHENMFWYRQDPGLGLRLIYFSYDVKMKEKGDIPEGYSVSREKKERFSLILESASTNQTSMYLCASSLQGGAEKLFFGSGTQLSVL.